Presented here are 6 T cell receptor beta chains from one specimen sequenced in a study of low-dose radiotherapy and immunotherapy resistance in tumors. Primers used for first-strand cDNA, a TRAV- and TRBV-specific set, covered both alpha and beta chains. TCRs were amplified for roughly 20 PCR cycles with a constant-region primer and V-primer adapter. MiXCR was run by TCRdb on the reads, yielding one entry per CDR3 protein. The repertoire holds around 58,000 distinct CDR3 sequences, 20% to 25% seen once, with less than 7.5% in the top ten. Time point in this sample: after trial treatment. Indicated treatment: LDRT plus nivolumab, ipilimumab, low-dose cyclophosphamide and aspirin (RACIN trial). The sequencing used PBMCs, collected after low-dose radiotherapy plus immunotherapy. The receptors originated from a male donor with prostate cancer.

This clonotype occurred many times. The chain recombines TRBV6-2 or TRBV6-3 with TRBJ2-7; 11 nucleotides agree with TRBD2. The CDR3 has 15 amino acids. Germline V gene data show CDR1 as MNHEY and CDR2 as SVGEGT. V gave up 7 bases and J gave up 0 bases; unmatched junction bases: 5. The CDR3 nucleotides read TGTGCCAGCACAACGACTAGCGGGATCTCCTACGAGCAGTACTTC. Translated: CASTTTSGISYEQYF.

This clonotype was seen repeatedly, ten times or more. This sequence joins TRBV12-3 or TRBV12-4 and TRBJ1-1, with 10 nucleotides matching TRBD1. The V gene end was trimmed by 6 bases and the J gene end by 1 base; junction bases not matched to a gene: 5. The CDR3 length is 15 residues. CDR3 sequence (DNA): TGTGCCAGCAGCCGACAGGGGGCGAGGAACACTGAAGCTTTCTTT. It codes for CASSRQGARNTEAFF.

This clonotype was counted many times. J is TRBJ1-5 and V is TRBV6-8, with no clear D. Germline assignment: CDR1 MNHGY and CDR2 SAAAGT. Deletions cut 5 bases from V and 1 base from J, with 18 bases between. This CDR3 has 17 amino acids. This chain's CDR3 is CASSPTLGTGSNQPQHF. CDR3 coding DNA: TGTGCCAGCAGTCCCACCTTGGGTACCGGGAGCAATCAGCCCCAGCATTTT.

About this clonotype: This likely traces to a read error, being one base from a far larger clone. The chain has TRBV5-4 and TRBJ2-7; possibly TRBD1 for D (6 bases). The CDR3 is 14 residues long. Germline V gene data show CDR1 as SGHNT and CDR2 as YYREEE (reference sequence). With 4 bases removed from V and 2 bases from J, the gap between germline ends came to 13 bases. The CDR3 DNA reads TGTGCCAGCAGCCCGACAGGTCCGACCTACGAGCAGTACTTC. Its protein is CASSPTGPTYEQYF. The full variable domain, in which reference TRBV5-4 and TRBJ2-7 provide the parts outside the CDR3, is ETGVTQSPTHLIKTRGQQVTLRCSSQSGHNTVSWYQQALGQGPQFIFQYYREEENGRGNFPPRFSGLQFPNYSSELNVNALELDDSALYLCASSPTGPTYEQYFGPGTRLTVT.

This clonotype has at least ten counts. The rearrangement links TRBV27 to TRBJ2-7, with 9 bases aligning to TRBD2. Germline V gives CDR1 MNHEY, CDR2 SMNVEV (reference sequence). The CDR3 extends over 18 amino acids. The junction had 14 bases not matched to a gene; V was cut back by 5 bases and J by 0 bases. The DNA for the CDR3 is TGTGCCAGCAGTACCCCTCGCTCTGGGACTAGCAACTCCTACGAGCAGTACTTC. Amino acids: CASSTPRSGTSNSYEQYF.

The sample holds many counts of this clonotype. The J gene is TRBJ2-2, the V gene TRBV7-2; D gene ambiguous. Trimming removed 2 bases at V and 3 bases at J, with 10 bases between. Germline V gene data show CDR1 as SGHTA and CDR2 as FQGNSA. This CDR3 spans 15 amino acids. CDR3 sequence: CASSLLGLYTGELFF. CDR3 in DNA: TGTGCCAGCAGCTTACTCGGGTTGTACACCGGGGAGCTGTTTTTT.